The 20 T cell receptor beta chains below all came from one sample that was sequenced in a study of CD8 T cells in ankylosing spondylitis (dated 2017 in TCRdb). Library method: 5' RACE. TCRdb lists the instrument as Illumina HiSeq 2500. Through fastp at Q25 and MiXCR, TCRdb rebuilt clones from the public reads, retaining in-frame beta chains. A single entry per CDR3 protein holds the most common genes and DNA from its merged rows. The sample table contains 200,000 to 250,000 distinct CDR3 sequences; only one count was recorded for roughly a tenth of them. 6% to 8.5% of the sample comes from the top ten. Source material: blood, either unsorted or a sorted T cell fraction (not recorded which). These receptors were obtained from a male donor with ankylosing spondylitis or in good health (not recorded which).

This clonotype was observed many times. The chain carries TRBV12-3 or TRBV12-4 and TRBJ1-1; 9 nucleotides match TRBD1. This CDR3 region has 14 residues. Trimming took 8 bases from V and 0 from J; bases not matched to a gene: 4. The CDR3 here is CASGGQGMNTEAFF. The DNA of the CDR3 is TGTGCCAGCGGTGGACAGGGGATGAACACTGAAGCTTTCTTT.

This clonotype was found many times. This sequence joins TRBV7-3 and TRBJ2-3; perhaps D is TRBD1 or TRBD2 (5 bases each). The CDR3 spans 13 residues. Germline V gene data show CDR1 as SGHTA and CDR2 as FQGTGA. V lost 5 bases and J 6 bases, leaving 12 bases between the germline ends. The CDR3 DNA reads TGTGCCAGCAGCCCCCCCGGGGCGGATACGCAGTATTTT. The encoded protein is CASSPPGADTQYF.

This clonotype was detected many times. V gene TRBV12-3 or TRBV12-4 combines with J gene TRBJ1-4, with 7 bases fitting TRBD1. The CDR3 consists of 14 residues. V lost 3 bases and J lost 4; bases outside the gene matches: 2. The CDR3 sequence is CASSFGTVNEKLFF. The CDR3 nucleotides read TGTGCCAGCAGTTTTGGGACAGTTAATGAAAAACTGTTTTTT.

In this sample, this clonotype turned up many times. The CDR3 DNA sequence: TGTGCCAGCAGAGTCGGCGGGCAGAGAAATCAGCCCCAGCATTTT. Protein product: CASRVGGQRNQPQHF. This sequence joins TRBV12-3 or TRBV12-4 and TRBJ1-5; no firm D call. V lost 6 bases, J lost 4 bases, and 16 bases lay in between. The CDR3 sequence is 15 residues long.

This clonotype occurred a few times. V is TRBV10-3 and J is TRBJ2-5; 9 bases are shared with TRBD2. Per germline, CDR1 ENHRY and CDR2 SYGVKD. V lost 2 bases, J lost 4 bases, and 8 bases stayed unmatched. This CDR3 contains 16 residues. Here the CDR3 reads CAISEGLAGVGETQYF. Here the CDR3 DNA reads TGTGCCATCAGTGAGGGCTTAGCGGGAGTAGGAGAGACCCAGTACTTC.

The sample holds a few counts of this clonotype. The rearrangement joins TRBV6-6 to TRBJ2-1; 7 nucleotides agree with TRBD2. The CDR3 is made up of 12 amino acids. J gave up 7 bases and V 6 bases, and 3 bases lay outside the gene matches. Per germline, CDR1 MNHNY and CDR2 SVGAGI (reference sequence). The CDR3 here is CASRGGENEQFF. The CDR3 region has the DNA TGTGCCAGCAGGGGGGGGGAGAATGAGCAGTTCTTC.

There are many counts of this clonotype. The chain is built from TRBV20-1 and TRBJ1-5; TRBD1 might be the D (5 bases). This CDR3 has 14 residues. Trimming left V 0 bases short and J 9 bases short, with 15 bases between. The germline CDR1 and CDR2 sequences are DFQATT and SNEGSKA (reference sequence). CDR3 protein: CSARDAQERAPQHF. As DNA, the CDR3 is TGCAGTGCTAGAGATGCACAGGAACGAGCGCCCCAGCATTTT.

This clonotype was seen at least ten times. The chain recombines TRBV20-1 with TRBJ2-5; no clear D. CDR1 and CDR2 (germline): DFQATT, SNEGSKA (reference sequence). The CDR3 runs to 8 residues. Here the CDR3 DNA reads TGCAGGGGCGTGACCCAGTACTTC. Its translation: CRGVTQYF.

This clonotype was seen many times. V gene TRBV5-5 combines with J gene TRBJ1-1; D call uncertain. The germline CDR1 and CDR2 sequences are SGHKS and YYEKEE (reference sequence). The CDR3 is 14 residues long. The V end lost 2 bases, the J end lost 1 base, and 9 bases lay between the germline ends. The CDR3 DNA is TGTGCCAGCAGCTTCCAACTACCGAACACTGAAGCTTTCTTT. Translated: CASSFQLPNTEAFF.

The chain couples TRBV11-2 to TRBJ2-7; no definite D call. Germline V CDR1 and CDR2: SGHAT, FQNNGV. This CDR3 spans 12 amino acids. The germline V and J ends were trimmed by 5 bases and 4 bases, with 9 bases remaining between them. CDR3 loop: CASSRSNYEQYF. DNA of the CDR3: TGTGCCAGCAGCCGATCCAATTACGAGCAGTACTTC.

This clonotype was counted many times. The rearrangement links TRBV28 to TRBJ2-2; 9 bases fit TRBD1. In germline, CDR1 is MDHEN, CDR2 SYDVKM. The CDR3 sequence is 15 residues long. The trim removed 6 bases at V and 7 bases at J, leaving 9 bases unmatched. CDR3 loop: CASSRGDRAVGELFF. The CDR3 coding sequence is TGTGCCAGCAGCCGCGGGGACAGGGCGGTCGGGGAGCTGTTTTTT.

This clonotype has a count of ten or more. This rearrangement joins TRBV6-5 to TRBJ2-1; 7 bases match TRBD1. In germline, CDR1 is MNHEY, CDR2 SVGAGI. This CDR3 has 17 amino acids. V shed 0 bases and J 0 bases; nucleotides not matched to a gene: 5. The DNA of the CDR3 is TGTGCCAGCAGTTACTCACCGACAGGGAGCTCCTACAATGAGCAGTTCTTC. This sequence encodes CASSYSPTGSSYNEQFF.

This clonotype was observed at least ten times. The rearrangement uses TRBV5-1 and TRBJ2-3, with a tentative D call TRBD2 (6 bases). The length of the CDR3 is 15 residues. Germline CDR1 is SGHRS and CDR2 is YFSETQ. The V end lost 2 bases, the J end lost 1 base, and 11 bases lay between the germline ends. The DNA for the CDR3 is TGCGCCAGCAGCTTAAGAGGGACTCGCACAGATACGCAGTATTTT. Its translation: CASSLRGTRTDTQYF. The variable domain in full, completed from reference TRBV5-1 and TRBJ2-3, reads KAGVTQTPRYLIKTRGQQVTLSCSPISGHRSVSWYQQTPGQGLQFLFEYFSETQRNKGNFPGRFSGRQFSNSRSEMNVSTLELGDSALYLCASSLRGTRTDTQYFGPGTRLTVL.

This clonotype was counted many times. The chain has TRBV28 and TRBJ2-5; D is uncertain. Looked up from germline, CDR1 is MDHEN and CDR2 is SYDVKM. The CDR3 contains 15 residues. Trimming stripped 1 base from V and 1 base from J, with 10 bases between. The CDR3 region is CASSLLLRSQETQYF. The CDR3 coding sequence is TGTGCCAGCAGTTTATTACTCCGATCCCAAGAGACCCAGTACTTC.

The genes are TRBV11-2 and TRBJ2-2, with 9 bases identical to TRBD1. CDR3 size: 15 residues. The V segment lost 4 bases and the J segment 4 bases; nucleotides outside the gene matches: 4. Looked up from germline, CDR1 is SGHAT and CDR2 is FQNNGV. The CDR3 sequence is CASSSGTGTTGELFF. DNA for the CDR3: TGTGCCAGCAGCTCCGGGACAGGGACCACCGGGGAGCTGTTTTTT.

This clonotype was detected a few times. This chain connects TRBV11-2 to TRBJ2-1; TRBD2 is a possible D gene (7 bases). The length of the CDR3 is 16 residues. The germline V gene encodes CDR1 SGHAT and CDR2 FQNNGV. Trimming stripped 5 bases from V and 5 bases from J, with 19 bases between. CDR3 coding DNA: TGTGCCAGCAGCCAAGGGGGGCTAGCGGCTAACAATGAGCAGTTCTTC. Translation gives CASSQGGLAANNEQFF. The full variable domain, rest sourced from reference TRBV11-2 and TRBJ2-1, is EAGVAQSPRYKIIEKRQSVAFWCNPISGHATLYWYQQILGQGPKLLIQFQNNGVVDDSQLPKDRFSAERLKGVDSTLKIQPAKLEDSAVYLCASSQGGLAANNEQFFGPGTRLTVL.

The sample holds many counts of this clonotype. V gene TRBV15 combines with J gene TRBJ2-1; TRBD2 matches 8 bases. The germline V gene has CDR1 LNHNV and CDR2 YYDKDF (reference sequence). The CDR3 spans 13 residues. Trimming at V came to 3 bases and at J to 12 bases, leaving 7 bases not matched to a gene. The CDR3 region is CATSRQAAGGQFF. Here the CDR3 DNA reads TGTGCCACCAGCAGGCAGGCGGCGGGGGGGCAGTTCTTC.

This clonotype was seen once. It may be a read error: a sequence one base away is much more abundant. Here the CDR3 DNA reads TGTGCCAGCAGTTATATAATTAGGGATACGCAGTATTTT. This sequence encodes CASSYIIRDTQYF. The chain is built from TRBV6-6 and TRBJ2-3; D call uncertain. Germline CDR1 reads MNHNY; CDR2 reads SVGAGI (reference sequence). This CDR3 is 13 amino acids long. Trimming pared 3 bases from V and 6 bases from J, leaving 10 bases between.

This clonotype has ten or more counts. The chain couples TRBV27 to TRBJ1-5; possible D gene TRBD1, 5 bases. This CDR3 comprises 14 residues. V lost 5 bases to trimming and J lost 2 bases, with 10 bases between them. CDR1 and CDR2 (germline): MNHEY, SMNVEV (reference sequence). In nucleotides, the CDR3 is TGTGCCAGCAGTCCGGGGGGGGGCAATCAGCCCCAGCATTTT. As protein: CASSPGGGNQPQHF.

This clonotype was counted between two and nine times. The chain links TRBV19 to TRBJ1-2; no reliable D call. Germline CDR1 and CDR2: LNHDA and SQIVND (reference sequence). Trimming left V 5 bases short and J 2 bases short, with 12 bases between. The CDR3 consists of 14 residues. The CDR3 bases are TGTGCCAGTAGTTCCCGACCAGGCAACTATGGCTACACCTTC. This gives the protein CASSSRPGNYGYTF.